This TCR beta chain derives from a study of cytomegalovirus exposure and HLA in healthy donors. Whole-study findings and limits: Cytomegalovirus-associated status was assigned to 164 TCR beta chains.

Germline CDR1 is LGHNA and CDR2 is YNFKEQ. Trimming pared 4 bases from V and 6 bases from J, leaving 19 bases between. The CDR3 runs to 17 residues. On this clone itself: Its antigen is unidentified.

Produced via immunoSEQ multiplex PCR; TCRdb's table is partial and in-frame only. There are about 65,000 clones in the sample; 90% to 95% occur only once, and 4% to 5.5% lies in the top ten. This receptor was taken from a man between 18 and 29 years old in good health and CMV-seropositive. Sequencing was carried out using PBMCs. This chain links TRBV4-2 with TRBJ1-6; D unclear. The CDR3 spells CASSLPSGIGRNSPLHF. The DNA for the CDR3 is TGTGCCAGCAGCCTCCCTTCCGGGATAGGGCGTAATTCACCCCTCCACTTT.